This TCR beta chain was documented in a study of Graves' ophthalmopathy and Graves' hyperthyroidism. Overall study context: Hyperthyroidism was classified as stable if no ophthalmopathy occurred within 18 months of follow-up. Overall study findings and caveats: Blood also harbored most expanded thyroid clonotypes above 0.001 frequency.

The authors amplified TCR beta CDR3 regions, and they did so from RNA transcripts for repertoire sequencing. First-round RT-PCR used HTBI primers; second-round multiplex PCR followed. MiXCR, run by TCRdb on the multiplex PCR reads, gives a single entry per CDR3 protein. The data show 900,000 to 1,200,000 distinct CDR3 sequences, less than 45% seen once. Comments on this clonotype: Its antigen is currently unknown.

The germline gives CDR1 MNHGY, CDR2 SVAAGI. CDR3 length equals 12 residues. V was cut by 7 bases and J by 5 bases, with 9 bases left in between. The chain uses TRBV6-9 and TRBJ1-5; no firm D call. Sequenced input: peripheral blood or thyroid tissue (not recorded which). The receptor's source is an adult man with Graves' hyperthyroidism. The CDR3: CASKGMHQPQHF. The DNA for the CDR3 is TGTGCCAGCAAAGGGATGCATCAGCCCCAGCATTTT.